The T cell receptor beta chain described here comes from a study of memory CD4+ T cells and cytomegalovirus serostatus. Study in general: Donors were healthy Belgian adults, 9 or 10 CMV seropositive and 20 to 30 seronegative.

For this clone: No antigen is known for it.

Generated by immunoSEQ multiplex PCR, the TCRdb table keeps only in-frame clones and is missing some. The sample contains around 30,000 clones, about 80% of which appear only once. The CDR3 consists of 13 residues. Losses at the gene ends were 6 bases for V and 6 bases for J; bases not matched to a gene: 7. Germline assignment: CDR1 SNHLY and CDR2 FYNNEI. The sort gate was single viable CD3+CD4+CD8-CD45RO+ cells for memory CD4+ T cells. Study conclusions and caveats: About 40% of the roughly 150 known CMV-associated TCRbeta sequences appeared in CD4+ memory.

This rearrangement joins TRBV2 to TRBJ1-2; 7 bases map to TRBD1. Material: memory CD4+ T cells from blood. The sequence was collected from an adult in good health and CMV-seronegative. Some clones in this sample may be carry-over from other donors' samples. CDR3 in amino acids: CASRTGTADGYTF. The CDR3 DNA follows: TGTGCCAGCAGGACCGGGACAGCCGATGGCTACACCTTC.